This TCR beta chain was sequenced during a study of a mutant IDH1 vaccine in newly diagnosed glioma. On the study more broadly: Following radiotherapy alone, or alongside temozolomide cycles, vaccination was started after an interval of 4-6 weeks. Patients were pretreated with radiotherapy, temozolomide, or both, mostly both. There were roughly 62% males and approximately 38% females among treated patients, whose mean age was about 40 years.

The protocol was immunoSEQ multiplex PCR, while the TCRdb copy is restricted to in-frame clones and leaves out a portion. The sample holds around 66,000 clones, about four fifths seen once. On this clone itself: What it binds is not known.

Study-level findings and limits: Changes in top peripheral clonotypes did not appear linked to pseudoprogression.

This sample's time point: week 11, during vaccination. Every vaccine dose comprised 300 ug of mutant IDH1 20-mer peptide plus topical imiquimod. The germline V and J ends were trimmed by 0 bases and 0 bases, with 4 bases remaining between them. This CDR3 has 13 amino acids. Germline CDR1 is SGHRS and CDR2 is YFSETQ. The receptor was derived from a man aged 50-60 years with glioma. The chain combines TRBV5-1 with TRBJ2-7; D uncertain. The source was PBMCs, collected from a glioma patient whose treatment included an IDH1 peptide vaccine. CDR3 amino acids: CASSLGSSYEQYF. Here the CDR3 DNA reads TGCGCCAGCAGCTTGGGGTCCTCCTACGAGCAGTACTTC.